This T cell receptor (beta chain) appears in the sequencing data of a study of blood T cells in healthy people across ages (dated by TCRdb to between 2014 and 2017). In terms of the full investigation: In model experiments, roughly one uniquely barcoded TCR beta cDNA molecule per two T cells was captured by template switching. To avoid experimental bias, donors of different ages were distributed randomly across sequencing lanes. Using the same blood draw, the study looked at two additional independent replicas of 1 million unique cDNA reads for two donors, one aged 18 to 29 and the other aged 80 or older. The donors were split into four age groups: young (average around 16 years), middle-aged (roughly 40), aged (roughly 68) and long-lived (more than 80). To track age-related changes in TCR beta repertoire diversity, the study relied on deep sequencing normalized with unique cDNA molecular identifiers.

Details on this clonotype: What antigen it recognizes has not been identified. No much larger clone exists at a distance of one base, and base qualities are not known.

What the work shows at the level of the full study, not this receptor alone: Bulk unsorted PBMC profiling prevented conclusive comparison of naive and antigen-experienced compartments. Observed TCR beta diversity per million T cells fell roughly linearly with age, and a significant reduction was already apparent by age approximately 41. There was a strong correlation between observed TCR beta diversity and the percentage of naive T cells measured by flow cytometry. Total diversity estimates from one million sequenced T cells were considered lower bounds and underestimates. Compared with the aged group, more naive CD4+ T cells, fewer expanded clones and increased TCR diversity were shown by the long-lived group, suggesting age selection. Donor CMV infection status was unknown, potentially confounding age-related changes in expanded clonotypes.

The V and J ends are trimmed by 6 bases and 7 bases, leaving 16 bases between them. The CDR3 has 14 amino acids, counting the end cysteine and phenylalanine. The CDR3 DNA has 42 bases and is translated from base 1. CDR1 and CDR2 (SNHLY, FYNNEI) derive from the germline V gene. Library prep was done by 5' RACE. A second roughly 6 to 11 cycle PCR used a sample-barcoded 5' primer and a J-beta primer mix. A template-switch 5' adaptor carrying 12 random nucleotides introduced a unique molecular identifier onto each TCR beta cDNA molecule. At least 3 million CDR3-containing paired-end reads were obtained from each sample. The Mint cDNA synthesis kit, primed by a TRBC-specific oligonucleotide, was used to synthesize first-strand cDNA from all RNA. Following uracil-DNA glycosylase treatment, all cDNA underwent a first 18-cycle PCR with the universal primers M1SS and BC2_uni_R. The original pipeline was this. For normalization, 1 million high-quality reads, each with a distinct molecular identifier, were randomly selected from each sample. Instead of being binned into consensus sequences, reads with shared molecular identifiers were discarded. MiTCR, run with a Q25 quality threshold and the strictest error-elimination algorithm, handled CDR3 identification, clonotype clustering and error correction. Lower-bound total TCR beta diversity was estimated with a nonparametric unseen species model using Euler transformation. Clones were called with MiXCR by TCRdb after fastp trimmed the public reads at Q25, and only in-frame beta chains were retained. Entries that share a CDR3 protein sequence are merged under the most common genes and DNA. For this entry, the V and J calls and clone size follow TCRdb and not the study's own pipeline. The sample includes 1.8 million or so distinct CDR3 sequences, with 30% to 40% observed a single time. About 21% of the sample is taken by the ten largest.

The 39 donors, aged 6 to 90 years, were systemically healthy Caucasian individuals from Russia. About 10 milliliters of peripheral blood were drawn from each donor into EDTA-treated Vacutainer tubes. PBMCs were isolated by Ficoll-Paque density-gradient centrifugation, with at least 6 million obtained per sample. Total RNA was extracted from PBMCs with Trizol reagent, with at least 6 micrograms obtained per sample. Naive CD45RAhigh/CD27high T cell percentages were measured by flow cytometry on a PBMC aliquot from every donor. The specimen was blood. The chain is assembled from TRBV2 and TRBJ1-5; the D region possibly corresponds to TRBD1 (6 bases align). This TCR was sampled from a human donor in good health. The CDR3 protein sequence reads: CASRVDRFKQPQHF. The sequenced DNA is TGTGCCAGCAGAGTCGACAGGTTCAAACAGCCCCAGCATTTT.